One and the same sample provided the 5 T cell receptor beta chains below, sequenced in a study of cytomegalovirus exposure and HLA in healthy donors. The study ran its PCR with 60 Vbeta and 13 Jbeta primers. Sequencing used immunoSEQ multiplex PCR; TCRdb keeps in-frame clones, though not all of them. The sample lists 110,000 to 150,000 clones, roughly 80% occurring once. The sequencing sample was made of PBMCs. These receptors were collected from a female donor in good health and CMV-seronegative.

The chain carries TRBV30 and TRBJ2-3, with D uncertain. Germline V gene sequence: CDR1 GTSNPN, CDR2 SVGIG (reference sequence). Trimming took off 4 bases at V and 9 bases at J, with 17 bases between the two ends. The CDR3 is made up of 13 amino acids. In DNA, the CDR3 is TGTGCCTGGAACCCCCACTCCCCACCAACGCAGTATTTT. Its protein is CAWNPHSPPTQYF.

V gene TRBV10-2 combines with J gene TRBJ1-4, with TRBD1 matching over 10 bases. The CDR3 totals 14 residues. Germline V gene lookup returns CDR1 WSHSY and CDR2 SAAADI. Unmatched junction bases numbered 3, after V lost 6 bases and J lost 5 bases. The CDR3 protein is CASRVDRGNEKLFF. The CDR3 DNA is TGCGCCAGCAGGGTGGACAGGGGGAATGAAAAACTGTTTTTT.

The V gene is TRBV7-6, the J gene TRBJ1-5; TRBD1 is a possible D gene (5 bases). Trimming shortened V by 8 bases and J by 4 bases, and 12 bases separated the two germline ends. Germline assignment: CDR1 SGHVS and CDR2 FNYEAQ. There are 13 residues in the CDR3. CDR3 protein: CASSGGANQPQHF. CDR3 bases: TGTGCCAGCTCCGGGGGAGCAAATCAGCCCCAGCATTTT. The full variable domain, completed using reference TRBV7-6 and TRBJ1-5, is GAGVSQSPRYKVTKRGQDVALRCDPISGHVSLYWYRQALGQGPEFLTYFNYEAQQDKSGLPNDRFSAERPEGSISTLTIQRTEQRDSAMYRCASSGGANQPQHFGDGTRLSIL.

CDR3: CASSLAQGADNEKLFF. CDR3 nucleotide sequence: TGTGCCAGCAGCTTAGCCCAGGGCGCCGATAATGAAAAACTGTTTTTT. The gene calls are TRBV7-9 and TRBJ1-4; D is possibly TRBD1 (5 bases). Between the trimmed V and J ends, which lost 0 bases and 4 bases, there was a span of 12 bases. The CDR3 has 16 amino acids. The germline V gene has CDR1 SEHNR and CDR2 FQNEAQ (reference sequence).

This clone has just one count. The genes are TRBV6-5 and TRBJ2-5; D may be TRBD1 (6 bases). This CDR3 region has 14 residues. With 0 bases removed from V and 3 bases from J, the gap between germline ends came to 8 bases. The V gene's germline CDR1 is MNHEY and CDR2 SVGAGI. The CDR3 nucleotides are TGTGCCAGCAGTTACTCCGGACAGAAAGAGACCCAGTACTTC. Amino acids: CASSYSGQKETQYF.